What follows describes a single T cell receptor beta chain. What it recognizes is unknown. The germline V gene encodes CDR1 MDHEN and CDR2 SYDVKM. V dropped 10 bases and J dropped 2 bases, with 9 bases sitting between them. The CDR3 has 12 amino acids. These data originate in a study of T cell responses to AZD1222 COVID-19 vaccine. Study results and limitations: Spike-spanning, vaccine-associated CD4 TCRs were dominant at 160-218 and 743-854. Females made up more of the donors, who were largely white British, and clonal diversity may have come out too low. The study sampled repertoires only after the peak T cell response. Once two AZD1222 doses were given, Spike-specific TCR breadth and depth went up.

The table came from immunoSEQ multiplex PCR; TCRdb's copy has only in-frame clones and leaves some out. The sample records more than 100,000 clones, roughly 89% being singletons. The sample here was peripheral blood, taken on day 0 of AZD1222 vaccination. V is TRBV28 and J is TRBJ1-5; D ambiguous. This clonotype was obtained from an adult in good health. The CDR3, as DNA: TGTGCCACCCAGTTAGGCAATCAGCCCCAGCATTTT. This codes for CATQLGNQPQHF.